Reported below is one TCR beta chain. Its antigen is undetermined. The sample comes from a study of T cell responses to AZD1222 COVID-19 vaccine. Notes on the study in general: Spike as a whole was targeted by vaccine-associated CD4 TCRs, dominant at 160-218 and 743-854. White British donors predominated, females outnumbered males, and clonal diversity was possibly underestimated.

Profiling relied on immunoSEQ multiplex PCR, and the TCRdb table lists in-frame clones only, not all of them. The sample has about 110,000 clones, around 87% seen once. The V and J ends lost 0 bases and 9 bases, in that order; junction bases with no gene match: 5. From germline, CDR1 is LGHNA and CDR2 YNFKEQ. The CDR3 covers 14 residues. The specimen comprised peripheral blood, sampled on day 0 of AZD1222 vaccination. J is TRBJ2-1 and V is TRBV4-2, with 7 nucleotides matching TRBD2. This receptor was identified in an adult in good health. CDR3 coding DNA: TGTGCCAGCAGCCAAGATGAGCGGGGCGGTGAGCAGTTCTTC. Protein: CASSQDERGGEQFF.